Listed here are 16 T cell receptor beta chains from one sample, sequenced in a study of tumor-infiltrating lymphocytes in oesophageal squamous cell carcinoma. TCRdb independently ran MiXCR on the PCR reads; one entry per CDR3 protein. The sample includes 8,000 to 13,000 distinct CDR3 sequences, over 55% of them seen just once. Sequenced input: esophageal tumor tissue. The source of these receptors is a female donor with esophageal squamous cell carcinoma.

The chain recombines TRBV2 with TRBJ2-3; 8 bases map to TRBD2. Matching the DNA end better, TRBJ2-7 makes the J call doubtful. CDR1 SNHLY and CDR2 FYNNEI come from the germline V gene. The CDR3 is made up of 14 amino acids. CDR3 residues: CASSLEAGVYEQYF. The CDR3 DNA follows: TGTGCCAGCAGTCTGGAAGCGGGAGTCTACGAGCAGTACTTC.

The genes are TRBV7-9 and TRBJ2-5, with TRBD2 as a possible D gene (5 bases). Gene TRBJ2-1 matches the end of the DNA better, so the J call may be wrong. There are 15 residues in the CDR3. Germline-derived CDR1 and CDR2 are SEHNR and FQNEAQ (reference sequence). The CDR3 DNA sequence: TGTGCCAGCAGCTTAGGTCGGGAACGGTCCTACGAGCAGTTCTTC. Translating gives CASSLGRERSYEQFF.

V and J are TRBV12-3 or TRBV12-4 and TRBJ2-4; D call uncertain. This CDR3 is 11 amino acids long. V gave up 1 base and J gave up 8 bases, with 3 bases separating them. The CDR3 here is CASSLGYIQYF. As DNA, the CDR3 is TGTGCCAGCAGTTTAGGATACATTCAGTACTTC.

On this clonotype itself: The conserved closing phenylalanine or tryptophan is absent in this CDR3, likely reflecting a read error. The DNA is omitted, as the CDR3 cannot be located on it reliably, and the CDR3 follows TCRdb's listing. CDR3 amino acids: CASSPQTAPNEQFFGP. The V and J genes are TRBV7-6 and TRBJ2-3; the table's D call TRBD1 went unverified against the DNA. From germline, CDR1 is SGHVS and CDR2 FNYEAQ. The CDR3 length is 16 residues, termini included.

V usage is TRBV7-2 and J usage is TRBJ2-5; no clear D gene. TRBJ2-7 matches the DNA end more closely, so the J call is doubtful. CDR1 and CDR2 from the germline V gene are SGHTA and FQGNSA. This CDR3 spans 11 amino acids. The CDR3: CASSSAYEQYF. Written as DNA, the CDR3 is TGTGCCAGCAGCTCTGCCTACGAGCAGTACTTC.

This clonotype showed up just a few times. The V call is TRBV7-8, the J call TRBJ2-4; 7 nucleotides agree with TRBD1. The J segment lost 13 bases and the V segment lost 1 base, leaving 7 bases of the junction unmatched. The CDR3 runs to 13 residues. Germline values: CDR1 SGHVS, CDR2 FQNEAQ. CDR3 bases: TGTGCCAGCAGCTTAGGAAGGGACAGAAAACAGTACTTC. Protein: CASSLGRDRKQYF.

In this sample, this clonotype turned up a few times. J is TRBJ1-1 and V is TRBV7-6; 8 bases align to TRBD1. The junction had 2 bases not matched to a gene; V was cut back by 5 bases and J by 0 bases. Per germline, CDR1 SGHVS and CDR2 FNYEAQ. This CDR3 contains 14 residues. CDR3 region: CASSQDRVNTEAFF. As DNA, the CDR3 is TGTGCCAGCAGCCAGGACAGGGTGAACACTGAAGCTTTCTTT.

V usage is TRBV6-2 or TRBV6-3 and J usage is TRBJ1-3; 10 bases are a match to TRBD1. V trimming: 0 bases; J trimming: 4 bases; junction bases outside the gene matches: 6. CDR3 length: 17 residues. CDR1 is MNHEY and CDR2 is SVGEGT in the germline V gene. In DNA form, the CDR3 reads TGTGCCAGCAGTTACTCCGGGACAGGGGTATTAGGAAACACCATATATTTT. Encoded protein: CASSYSGTGVLGNTIYF.

CDR3 in DNA: TGTGCCAGCAGCTTAGAACAGGGGGGTCCCTACGAGCAGTACTTC. Amino acid sequence: CASSLEQGGPYEQYF. J is TRBJ2-1 and V is TRBV7-2; 8 positions match TRBD1. The tail of the sequence fits TRBJ2-7 better, so the J call may be wrong. CDR1 and CDR2 from the germline V gene are SGHTA and FQGNSA. The CDR3 totals 15 residues.

This clonotype was counted once. The chain combines TRBV6-5 with TRBJ2-6; D might be TRBD1 (6 bases). Trimming cost V 8 bases and J 3 bases, with 17 bases left between them. This CDR3 comprises 16 residues. Germline V lookup: CDR1 MNHEY, CDR2 SVGAGI. The chain's CDR3 is CASLRGPVFGANVLTF. DNA for the CDR3: TGTGCCAGCCTCAGGGGTCCTGTTTTTGGGGCCAACGTCCTGACTTTC.

The sample holds one count of this clonotype. The chain carries TRBV6-1 and TRBJ2-3; D ambiguous. Germline V lookup: CDR1 MNHNS, CDR2 SASEGT. The CDR3 sequence is 12 residues long. The V end was cut by 5 bases, the J end by 11 bases, with 14 bases between. This CDR3 reads CASSSELYEQYF. In DNA, the CDR3 is TGTGCCAGCAGTTCCGAGTTATACGAGCAGTATTTT.

In its sample, this clonotype was seen once. The chain employs TRBV11-2 and TRBJ2-7; 10 bases line up with TRBD1. V dropped 2 bases and J dropped 4; count of bases not matched to a gene: 5. The CDR3 is 15 residues long. Looked up from germline, CDR1 is SGHAT and CDR2 is FQNNGV. As DNA, the CDR3 is TGTGCCAGCAGCTTAAATGGGGACAGGGGATACGAGCAGTACTTC. Translating gives CASSLNGDRGYEQYF.

J is TRBJ2-6 and V is TRBV7-2; maybe TRBD1 (5 bases). The DNA end is more similar to TRBJ2-1, so the J call may be wrong. The CDR3 totals 12 residues. CDR1 is SGHTA and CDR2 is FQGNSA in the germline V gene. This chain's CDR3 is CASRRLGDEQFF. The DNA of the CDR3 is TGTGCCAGCAGGCGCCTAGGGGATGAGCAGTTCTTC.

J is TRBJ2-5 and V is TRBV5-4, with D unclear. Matching the DNA end better, TRBJ2-7 makes the J call doubtful. The CDR3 loop spans 13 amino acids. From germline, CDR1 is SGHNT and CDR2 YYREEE (reference sequence). The CDR3, as DNA: TGTGCCAGCACGACCGACGTCTCCTACGAGCAGTACTTC. Its translation: CASTTDVSYEQYF.

Notes on this clonotype: A much larger clone differs from this one at a single base, so this may be a read error. This chain links TRBV9 with TRBJ2-1, with 8 positions matching TRBD2. The assigned J gene may be wrong: the sequence end matches TRBJ2-5 better. The CDR3 is 16 residues long. In germline, CDR1 is SGDLS, CDR2 YYNGEE. The CDR3, as DNA: TGTGCCAGCAGCCTTGAGGCGGGACTAGACCAAGAGGCCCAGTACTTC. Translated: CASSLEAGLDQEAQYF.

The V and J genes are TRBV12-3 or TRBV12-4 and TRBJ2-7, with D hard to call. With 6 bases removed from V and 5 bases from J, the gap between germline ends came to 14 bases. The length of the CDR3 is 13 residues. Here the CDR3 DNA reads TGTGCCAGCAGACTCACCGGGCGCAACGAGCAGTACTTC. This codes for CASRLTGRNEQYF.